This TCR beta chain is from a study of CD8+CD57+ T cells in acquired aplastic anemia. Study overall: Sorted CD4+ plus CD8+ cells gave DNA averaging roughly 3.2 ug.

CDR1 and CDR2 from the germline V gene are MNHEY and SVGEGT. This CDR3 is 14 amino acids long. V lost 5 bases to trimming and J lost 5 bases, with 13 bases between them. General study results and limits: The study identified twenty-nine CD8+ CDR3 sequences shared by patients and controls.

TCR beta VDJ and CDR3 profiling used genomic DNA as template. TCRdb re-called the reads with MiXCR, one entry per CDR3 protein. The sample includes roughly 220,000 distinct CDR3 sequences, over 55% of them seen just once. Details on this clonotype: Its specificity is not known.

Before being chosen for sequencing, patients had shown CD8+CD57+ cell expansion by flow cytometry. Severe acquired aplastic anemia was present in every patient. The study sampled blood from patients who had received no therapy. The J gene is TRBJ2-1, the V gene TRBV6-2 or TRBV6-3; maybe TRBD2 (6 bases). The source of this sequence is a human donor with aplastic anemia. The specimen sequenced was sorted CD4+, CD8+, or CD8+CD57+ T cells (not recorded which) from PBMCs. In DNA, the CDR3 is TGTGCCAGCAGTCGTCCTAGCGCCAACAATGAGCAGTTCTTC. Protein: CASSRPSANNEQFF.